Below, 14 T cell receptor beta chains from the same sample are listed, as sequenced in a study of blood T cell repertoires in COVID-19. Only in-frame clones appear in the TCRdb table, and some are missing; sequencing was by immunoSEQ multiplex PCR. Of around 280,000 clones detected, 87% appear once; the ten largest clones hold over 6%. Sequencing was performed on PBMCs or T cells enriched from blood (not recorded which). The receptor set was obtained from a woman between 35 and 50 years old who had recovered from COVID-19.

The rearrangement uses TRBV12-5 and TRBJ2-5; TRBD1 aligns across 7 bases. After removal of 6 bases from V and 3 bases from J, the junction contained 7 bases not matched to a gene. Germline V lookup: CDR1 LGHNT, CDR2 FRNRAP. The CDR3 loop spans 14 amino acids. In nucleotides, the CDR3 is TGTGCTAGTGGCCACGGACAGGCCAAAGAGACCCAGTACTTC. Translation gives CASGHGQAKETQYF.

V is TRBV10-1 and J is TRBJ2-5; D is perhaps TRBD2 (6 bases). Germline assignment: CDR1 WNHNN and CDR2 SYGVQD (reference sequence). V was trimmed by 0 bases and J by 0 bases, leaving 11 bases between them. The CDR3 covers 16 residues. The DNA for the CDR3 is TGCGCCAGCAGTGAGTCCGGAGGGCCGTACCAAGAGACCCAGTACTTC. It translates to CASSESGGPYQETQYF.

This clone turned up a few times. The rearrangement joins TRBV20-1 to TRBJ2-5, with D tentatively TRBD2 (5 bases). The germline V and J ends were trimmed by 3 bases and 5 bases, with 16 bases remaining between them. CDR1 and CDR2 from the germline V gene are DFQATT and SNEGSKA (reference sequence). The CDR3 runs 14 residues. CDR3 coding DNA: TGCAGTGCTAGTAAGCGGTATTTAAGGGAGACCCAGTACTTC. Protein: CSASKRYLRETQYF.

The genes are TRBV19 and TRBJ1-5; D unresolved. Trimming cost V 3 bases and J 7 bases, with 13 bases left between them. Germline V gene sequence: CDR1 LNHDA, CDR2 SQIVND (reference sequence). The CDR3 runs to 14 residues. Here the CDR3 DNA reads TGTGCCAGTAGTATGCGTGGGCCGGGGCAGCCCCAGCATTTT. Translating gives CASSMRGPGQPQHF.

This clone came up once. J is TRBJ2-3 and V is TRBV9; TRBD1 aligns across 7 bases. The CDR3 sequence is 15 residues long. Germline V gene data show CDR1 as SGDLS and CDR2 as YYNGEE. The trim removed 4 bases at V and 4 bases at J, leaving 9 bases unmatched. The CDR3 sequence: CASSTWTGGADTQYF. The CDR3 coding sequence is TGTGCCAGCAGCACTTGGACAGGCGGCGCAGATACGCAGTATTTT.

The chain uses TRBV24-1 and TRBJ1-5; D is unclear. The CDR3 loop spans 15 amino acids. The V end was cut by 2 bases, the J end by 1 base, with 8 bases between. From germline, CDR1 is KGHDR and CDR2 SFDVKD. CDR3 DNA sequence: TGTGCCACCAGTGATTCTGTCGGGAGCAATCAGCCCCAGCATTTT. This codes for CATSDSVGSNQPQHF.

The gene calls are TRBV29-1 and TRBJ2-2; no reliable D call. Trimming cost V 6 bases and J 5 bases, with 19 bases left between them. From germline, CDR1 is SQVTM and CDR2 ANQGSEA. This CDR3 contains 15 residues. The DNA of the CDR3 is TGCAGCGTCGAGACGACCCGAACGCGGACCGGGGAGCTGTTTTTT. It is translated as CSVETTRTRTGELFF.

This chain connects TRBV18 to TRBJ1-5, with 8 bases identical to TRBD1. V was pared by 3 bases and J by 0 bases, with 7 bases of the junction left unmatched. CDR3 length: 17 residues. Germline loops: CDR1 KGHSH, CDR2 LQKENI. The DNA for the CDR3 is TGTGCCAGCTCACCCATCCGGACAGGGAATAGCAATCAGCCCCAGCATTTT. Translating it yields CASSPIRTGNSNQPQHF.

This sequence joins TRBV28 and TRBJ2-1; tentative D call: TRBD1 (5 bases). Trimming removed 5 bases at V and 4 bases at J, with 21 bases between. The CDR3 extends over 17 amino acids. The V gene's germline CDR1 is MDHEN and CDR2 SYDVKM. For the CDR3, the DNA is TGTGCCAGCAGTCCTCCAGGGTCGGCCCCATTATACAATGAGCAGTTCTTC. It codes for CASSPPGSAPLYNEQFF. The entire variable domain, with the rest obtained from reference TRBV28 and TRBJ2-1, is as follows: DVKVTQSSRYLVKRTGEKVFLECVQDMDHENMFWYRQDPGLGLRLIYFSYDVKMKEKGDIPEGYSVSREKKERFSLILESASTNQTSMYLCASSPPGSAPLYNEQFFGPGTRLTVL.

The CDR3 sequence: CASRSIGGVSPYGYTF. DNA of the CDR3: TGTGCCAGTAGAAGTATTGGAGGAGTCTCGCCCTATGGCTACACCTTC. The rearrangement joins TRBV19 to TRBJ1-2; D gene unclear. The CDR3 is 16 amino acids. V dropped 6 bases and J dropped 4 bases, with 21 bases sitting between them. Germline V gene lookup returns CDR1 LNHDA and CDR2 SQIVND (reference sequence).

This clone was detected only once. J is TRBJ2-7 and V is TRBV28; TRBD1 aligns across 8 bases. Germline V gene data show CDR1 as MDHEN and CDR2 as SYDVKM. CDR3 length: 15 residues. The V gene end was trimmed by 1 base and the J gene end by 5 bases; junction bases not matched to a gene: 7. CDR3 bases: TGTGCCAGCAGTTTATCCCCGGCCAGGGGGCACGAGCAGTACTTC. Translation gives CASSLSPARGHEQYF.

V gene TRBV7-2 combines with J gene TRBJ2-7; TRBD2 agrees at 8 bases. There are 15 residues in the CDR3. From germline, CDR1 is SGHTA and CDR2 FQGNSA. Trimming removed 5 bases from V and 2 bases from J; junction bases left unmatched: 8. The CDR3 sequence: CASSLQTSVPYEQYF. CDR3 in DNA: TGTGCCAGCAGCCTCCAGACTAGCGTACCCTACGAGCAGTACTTC.

CDR3 coding DNA: TGTGCCAGCAGCCAAGACGGGGGTCTGATCAATGAGCAGTTCTTC. Its protein is CASSQDGGLINEQFF. This sequence joins TRBV3-1 (or the pseudogene TRBV3-2) and TRBJ2-1; D may be TRBD2 (6 bases). CDR1 is LGHDT and CDR2 is YNNKEL in the germline V gene (reference sequence). V was cut by 0 bases and J by 6 bases, with 12 bases left in between. CDR3 length: 15 residues.

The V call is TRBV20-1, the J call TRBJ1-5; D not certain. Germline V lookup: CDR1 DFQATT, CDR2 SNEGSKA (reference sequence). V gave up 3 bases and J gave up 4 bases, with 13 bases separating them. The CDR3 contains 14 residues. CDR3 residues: CSASGGNTNQPQHF. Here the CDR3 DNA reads TGCAGTGCTAGTGGCGGAAATACTAATCAGCCCCAGCATTTT.